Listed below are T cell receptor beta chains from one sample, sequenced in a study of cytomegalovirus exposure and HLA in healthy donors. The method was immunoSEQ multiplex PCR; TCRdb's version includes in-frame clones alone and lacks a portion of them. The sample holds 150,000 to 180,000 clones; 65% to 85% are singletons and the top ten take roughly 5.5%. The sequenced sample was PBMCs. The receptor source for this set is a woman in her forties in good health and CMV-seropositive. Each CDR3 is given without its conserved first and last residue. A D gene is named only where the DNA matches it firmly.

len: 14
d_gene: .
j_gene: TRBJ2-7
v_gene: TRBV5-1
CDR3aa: ASSLQLGTHSYEQY

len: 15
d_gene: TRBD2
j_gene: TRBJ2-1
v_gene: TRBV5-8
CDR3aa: ASSLGLAGEGVEEQF

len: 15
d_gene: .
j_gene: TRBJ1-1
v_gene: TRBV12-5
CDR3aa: ASGLAAGVGVNTEAF

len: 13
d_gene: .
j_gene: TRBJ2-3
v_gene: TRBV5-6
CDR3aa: ASSLSGGGTDTQY

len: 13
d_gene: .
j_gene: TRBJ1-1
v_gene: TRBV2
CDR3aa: ASSETGHQNTEAF

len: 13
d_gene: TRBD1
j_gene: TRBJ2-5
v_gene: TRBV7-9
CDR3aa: ASSTETGAQETQY

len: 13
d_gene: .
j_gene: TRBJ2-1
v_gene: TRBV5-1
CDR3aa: ASSLAGTYGNEQF

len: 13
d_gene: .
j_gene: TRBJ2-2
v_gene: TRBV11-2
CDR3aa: ASSLELPPTGELF

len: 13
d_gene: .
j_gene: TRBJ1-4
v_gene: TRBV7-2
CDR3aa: ASSLHGRNNEKLF

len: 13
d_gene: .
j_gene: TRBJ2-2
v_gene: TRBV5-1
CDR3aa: ASSVLTANTGELF

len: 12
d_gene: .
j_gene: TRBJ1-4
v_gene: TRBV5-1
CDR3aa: ASSLGGGGEKLF

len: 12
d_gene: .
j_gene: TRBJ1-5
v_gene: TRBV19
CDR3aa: ASRFAGYNQPQH

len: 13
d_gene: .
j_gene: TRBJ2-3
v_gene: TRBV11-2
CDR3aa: ASSLFGGGTDTQY

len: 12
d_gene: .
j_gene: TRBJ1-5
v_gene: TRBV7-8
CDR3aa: ASSLGVRGQPQH

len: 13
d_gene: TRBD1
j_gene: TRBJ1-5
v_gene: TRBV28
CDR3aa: ASSSTGVNNQPQH

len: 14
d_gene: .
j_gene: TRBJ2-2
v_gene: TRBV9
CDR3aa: ASSARVGEASGELF

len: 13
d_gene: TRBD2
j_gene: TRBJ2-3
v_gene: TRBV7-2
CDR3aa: ASSLSGANTDTQY

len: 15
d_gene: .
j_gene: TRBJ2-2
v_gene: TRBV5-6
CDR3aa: ASSLSSGVFGTGELF

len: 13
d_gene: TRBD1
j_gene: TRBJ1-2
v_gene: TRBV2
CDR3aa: ASRGDSLMEKGYT

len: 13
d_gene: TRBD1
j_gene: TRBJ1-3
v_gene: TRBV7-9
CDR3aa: ASSTWTGLGNTIY

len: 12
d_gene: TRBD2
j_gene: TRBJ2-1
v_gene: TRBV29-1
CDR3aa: SVRWRGRDNEQF

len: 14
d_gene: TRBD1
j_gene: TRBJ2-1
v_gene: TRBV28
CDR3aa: ASRTGGTLSYNEQF

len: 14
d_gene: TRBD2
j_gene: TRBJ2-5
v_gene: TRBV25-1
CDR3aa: ASSEGSGRIQETQY

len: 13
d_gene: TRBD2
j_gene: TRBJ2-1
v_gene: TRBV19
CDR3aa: ASSNGGRQGNEQF

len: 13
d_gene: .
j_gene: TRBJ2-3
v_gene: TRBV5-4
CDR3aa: ASSLTGVSTDTQY

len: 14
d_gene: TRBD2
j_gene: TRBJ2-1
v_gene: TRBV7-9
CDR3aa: ASSLARAGGAAEQF

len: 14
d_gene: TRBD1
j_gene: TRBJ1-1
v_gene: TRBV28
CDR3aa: ASSWNRGLVNTEAF

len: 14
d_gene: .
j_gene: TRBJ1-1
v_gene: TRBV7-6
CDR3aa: ASSSSLLRGGTEAF

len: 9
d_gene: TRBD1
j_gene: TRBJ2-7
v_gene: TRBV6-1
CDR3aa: ASRDRSEQY

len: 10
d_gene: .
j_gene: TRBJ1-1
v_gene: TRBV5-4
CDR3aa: LSGIRNTEAF

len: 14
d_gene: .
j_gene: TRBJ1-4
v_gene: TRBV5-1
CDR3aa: ASSLAVTNGDEKLF

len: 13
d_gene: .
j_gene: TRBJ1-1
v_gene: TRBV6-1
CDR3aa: ASLGGVAITTEAF

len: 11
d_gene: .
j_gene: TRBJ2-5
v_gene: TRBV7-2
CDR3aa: ASSLFAKETQY

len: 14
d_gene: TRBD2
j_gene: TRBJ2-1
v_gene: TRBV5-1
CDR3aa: ASSLVGGSSYNEQF

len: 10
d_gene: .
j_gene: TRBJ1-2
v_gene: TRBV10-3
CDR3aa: AISDPDYGYT

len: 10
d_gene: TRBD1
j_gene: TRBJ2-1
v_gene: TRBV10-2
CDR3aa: AMGQGGDEQF

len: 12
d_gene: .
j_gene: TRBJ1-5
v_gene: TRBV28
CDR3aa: ASAGRLPNQPQH

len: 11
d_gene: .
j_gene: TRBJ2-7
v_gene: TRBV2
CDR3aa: ASSRQDSYEQY

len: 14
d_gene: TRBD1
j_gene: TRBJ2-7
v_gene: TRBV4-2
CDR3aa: ASSSFSGQGAYEQY

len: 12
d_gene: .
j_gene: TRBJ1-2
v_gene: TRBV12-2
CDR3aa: ASRFIYRVDGYT

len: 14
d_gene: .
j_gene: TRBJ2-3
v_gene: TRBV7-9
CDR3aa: ASSGWRAGAPDTQY